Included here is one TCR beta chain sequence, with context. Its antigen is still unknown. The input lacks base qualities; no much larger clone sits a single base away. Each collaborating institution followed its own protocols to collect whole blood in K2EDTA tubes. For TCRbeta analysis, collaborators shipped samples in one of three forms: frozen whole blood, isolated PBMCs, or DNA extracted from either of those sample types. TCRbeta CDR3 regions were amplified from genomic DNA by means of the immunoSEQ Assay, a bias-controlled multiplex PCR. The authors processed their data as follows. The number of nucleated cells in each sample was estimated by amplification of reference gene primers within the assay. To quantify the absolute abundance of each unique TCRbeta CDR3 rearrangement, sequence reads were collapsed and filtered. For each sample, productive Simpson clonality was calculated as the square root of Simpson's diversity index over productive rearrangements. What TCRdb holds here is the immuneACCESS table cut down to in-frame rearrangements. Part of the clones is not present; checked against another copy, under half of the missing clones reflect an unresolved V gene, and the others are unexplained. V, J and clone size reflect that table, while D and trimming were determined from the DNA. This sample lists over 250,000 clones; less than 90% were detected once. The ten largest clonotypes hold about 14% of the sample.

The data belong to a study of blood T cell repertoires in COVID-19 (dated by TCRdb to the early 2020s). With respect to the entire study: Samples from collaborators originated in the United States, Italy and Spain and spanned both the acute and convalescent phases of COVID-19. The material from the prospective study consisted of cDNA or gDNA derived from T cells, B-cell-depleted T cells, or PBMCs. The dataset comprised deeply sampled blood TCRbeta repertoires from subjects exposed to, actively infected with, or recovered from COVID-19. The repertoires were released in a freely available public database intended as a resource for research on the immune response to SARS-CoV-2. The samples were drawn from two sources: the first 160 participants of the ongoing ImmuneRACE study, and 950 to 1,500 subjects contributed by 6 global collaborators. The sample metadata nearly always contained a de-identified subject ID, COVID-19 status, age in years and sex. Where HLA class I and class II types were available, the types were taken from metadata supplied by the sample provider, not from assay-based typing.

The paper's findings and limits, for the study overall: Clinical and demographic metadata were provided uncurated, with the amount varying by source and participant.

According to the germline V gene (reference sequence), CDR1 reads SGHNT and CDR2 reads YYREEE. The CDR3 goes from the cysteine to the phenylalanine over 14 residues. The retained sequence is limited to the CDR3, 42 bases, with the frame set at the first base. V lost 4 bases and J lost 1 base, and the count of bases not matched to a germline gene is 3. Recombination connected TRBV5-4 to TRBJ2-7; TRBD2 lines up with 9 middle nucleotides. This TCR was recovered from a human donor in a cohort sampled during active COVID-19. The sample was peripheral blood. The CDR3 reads CASSPSGNSYEQYF. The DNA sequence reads TGTGCCAGCAGCCCTAGCGGGAATTCCTACGAGCAGTACTTC.